Below, 28 T cell receptor beta chains from the same sample are listed, as sequenced in a study of technical replicates of blood from four donors. Sequenced by immunoSEQ multiplex PCR; TCRdb stores in-frame clones only, minus some. In the table there are more than 70,000 clones, about 91% of which are singletons. Sequencing was done on a sample of T cells isolated from PBMCs. The receptors were sampled from a human donor in good health.

The genes are TRBV15 and TRBJ2-2; tentatively, D is TRBD2 (6 bases). CDR3 size: 16 residues. Trimming took off 0 bases at V and 6 bases at J, with 14 bases between the two ends. The V gene's germline CDR1 is LNHNV and CDR2 YYDKDF (reference sequence). The CDR3 region is CATSREASVVAGELFF. CDR3 sequence (DNA): TGTGCCACCAGCAGAGAGGCTAGCGTTGTAGCCGGGGAGCTGTTTTTT.

The rearrangement joins TRBV5-5 to TRBJ1-2, with 10 bases identical to TRBD1. The ends lost 0 bases at V and 4 bases at J; junction bases unmatched: 12. Germline CDR1 and CDR2: SGHKS and YYEKEE (reference sequence). The CDR3 is 18 amino acids. For the CDR3, the DNA is TGTGCCAGCAGCTTGGCACGACAGGGGGCTAAGGGAACCTATGGCTACACCTTC. Translation: CASSLARQGAKGTYGYTF.

This clone is a singleton in its sample. J is TRBJ2-1 and V is TRBV9; 10 bases fit TRBD1. Unmatched junction bases numbered 0, after V lost 3 bases and J lost 0 bases. Germline V CDR1 and CDR2: SGDLS, YYNGEE. The CDR3 runs 15 residues. The CDR3 sequence: CASSGTGGSYNEQFF. In nucleotides, the CDR3 is TGTGCCAGCAGCGGGACAGGGGGCTCCTACAATGAGCAGTTCTTC.

This clone was counted only a few times. V usage is TRBV14 and J usage is TRBJ1-4; weak D call: TRBD1 (5 bases). Germline V lookup: CDR1 SGHDN, CDR2 FVKESK. V was pared by 2 bases and J by 5 bases, with 12 bases between. This CDR3 spans 15 amino acids. CDR3 bases: TGTGCCAGCAGCCAAAGGAGGGGCATAAATGAAAAACTGTTTTTT. Its protein is CASSQRRGINEKLFF.

The chain uses TRBV5-1 and TRBJ2-3; 15 bases align to TRBD2. J was trimmed by 1 base and V by 5 bases; bases with no gene match: 5. This CDR3 has 17 amino acids. CDR1 SGHRS and CDR2 YFSETQ come from the germline V gene. This CDR3 is CASRGLAGGPGTDTQYF. The CDR3 bases are TGCGCCAGCAGAGGACTAGCGGGGGGGCCGGGCACAGATACGCAGTATTTT.

The chain employs TRBV28 and TRBJ1-2, with 8 positions matching TRBD1. Germline lookup yields CDR1 MDHEN and CDR2 SYDVKM. Trimming took 6 bases from V and 4 from J; bases not matched to a gene: 7. The CDR3 has 14 residues. CDR3 DNA: TGTGCCAGCAGCCATTCGGACAGGGTCTATGGCTACACCTTC. Its translation: CASSHSDRVYGYTF.

This chain connects TRBV6-5 to TRBJ2-1; 7 positions agree with TRBD2. This CDR3 contains 15 residues. Germline trimming cut 0 bases from V and 3 bases from J; bases unmatched to any gene: 2. Germline-derived CDR1 and CDR2 are MNHEY and SVGAGI. CDR3 residues: CASSYSGGVYNEQFF. The CDR3 DNA sequence: TGTGCCAGCAGTTACTCGGGGGGGGTCTACAATGAGCAGTTCTTC.

The chain carries TRBV28 and TRBJ1-1; perhaps TRBD1 as D (6 bases). The germline CDR1 and CDR2 sequences are MDHEN and SYDVKM. V dropped 2 bases and J dropped 10 bases, with 17 bases sitting between them. The CDR3 loop spans 14 amino acids. The CDR3 sequence: CASSLSLGGRVAFF. The CDR3 coding sequence is TGTGCCAGCAGTTTAAGCCTCGGGGGGCGGGTAGCTTTCTTT.

The gene calls are TRBV27 and TRBJ2-7, with 7 bases matching TRBD2. Germline V CDR1 and CDR2: MNHEY, SMNVEV (reference sequence). Trimming at V came to 1 base and at J to 2 bases, leaving 8 bases not matched to a gene. There are 16 residues in the CDR3. CDR3 amino acids: CASSLLSLAATYEQYF. Written as DNA, the CDR3 is TGTGCCAGCAGTTTATTGTCCCTAGCGGCAACCTACGAGCAGTACTTC.

V is TRBV13 and J is TRBJ2-5; TRBD1 is a possible D gene (5 bases). The CDR3 spans 13 residues. V was shortened by 2 bases and J by 3 bases, with 7 bases between the two germline ends. Germline CDR1 and CDR2: PRHDT and FYEKMQ (reference sequence). The CDR3 reads CASSLSREETQYF. Here the CDR3 DNA reads TGTGCCAGCAGCTTAAGCAGGGAAGAGACCCAGTACTTC.

This chain links TRBV6-1 with TRBJ2-7, with a tentative D call TRBD1 (7 bases). The V end was cut by 2 bases, the J end by 3 bases, with 17 bases between. CDR1 is MNHNS, CDR2 SASEGT, per germline. The length of the CDR3 is 16 residues. CDR3 sequence (DNA): TGTGCCAGCAGTGAATATCGTCGGCAGGGGGGCTACGAGCAGTACTTC. It specifies CASSEYRRQGGYEQYF.

The chain has TRBV5-1 and TRBJ2-3; 7 bases line up with TRBD2. Germline CDR1 reads SGHRS; CDR2 reads YFSETQ. Trimming at V came to 0 bases and at J to 5 bases, leaving 3 bases not matched to a gene. This CDR3 contains 14 residues. In DNA, the CDR3 is TGCGCCAGCAGCTTGGGGACTAGAAGAGATACGCAGTATTTT. It translates to CASSLGTRRDTQYF.

V and J are TRBV4-1 and TRBJ2-1; a weak D match, TRBD2 (6 bases). Germline CDR1 and CDR2: MGHRA and YSYEKL. V was cut by 6 bases and J by 9 bases, with 24 bases left in between. This CDR3 spans 16 amino acids. CDR3 amino acids: CASRDGVGRALSEQFF. The CDR3 DNA follows: TGCGCCAGCAGGGACGGGGTCGGGAGAGCCCTGAGTGAGCAGTTCTTC.

This chain links TRBV30 with TRBJ2-5; a possible D gene is TRBD2 (5 bases). V gave up 5 bases and J gave up 5 bases, with 15 bases separating them. The CDR3 sequence is 13 residues long. The germline CDR1 and CDR2 sequences are GTSNPN and SVGIG (reference sequence). Here the CDR3 DNA reads TGTGCCTGGGGCCCGGGGTTTAGGGAGACCCAGTACTTC. It is translated as CAWGPGFRETQYF.

The V gene is TRBV28, the J gene TRBJ2-3, with TRBD2 identical over 7 bases. Germline CDR1 is MDHEN and CDR2 is SYDVKM. The ends lost 1 base at V and 2 bases at J; junction bases unmatched: 3. There are 15 residues in the CDR3. The DNA of the CDR3 is TGTGCCAGCAGTTTATCTAGCGGACCCACAGATACGCAGTATTTT. It yields the protein CASSLSSGPTDTQYF.

In DNA form, the CDR3 reads TGCGCCAGCTTAGGGACTCGCACAGATACGCAGTATTTT. This translates into CASLGTRTDTQYF. The chain combines TRBV5-1 with TRBJ2-3, with a weak D call TRBD2 (6 bases). Trimming took 7 bases from V and 1 from J, leaving 10 bases between them. The germline gives CDR1 SGHRS, CDR2 YFSETQ. The CDR3 has 13 residues.

This clone was detected only once. This chain uses TRBV28 with TRBJ1-5; no clear D. CDR1 and CDR2 from the germline V gene are MDHEN and SYDVKM. The CDR3 is made up of 15 amino acids. Trimming removed 7 bases from V and 2 bases from J, with 15 bases in between. CDR3 bases: TGTGCCAGCATTCCCGCGGCATTCGGCAATCAGCCCCAGCATTTT. This encodes CASIPAAFGNQPQHF.

The J gene is TRBJ2-2, the V gene TRBV11-3; D is unclear. V dropped 1 base and J dropped 1 base, with 4 bases sitting between them. CDR1 and CDR2 (germline): SGHNT, YENEEA. The CDR3 is 14 amino acids. The CDR3 region is CASSLAGNTGELFF. In DNA, the CDR3 is TGTGCCAGCAGCTTAGCCGGGAACACCGGGGAGCTGTTTTTT.

In DNA, the CDR3 is TGTGCCAGCAGTCGCGCCCGCGGCGACGAAAAACTGTTTTTT. This codes for CASSRARGDEKLFF. This chain joins TRBV6-5 and TRBJ1-4; D not resolved. Trimming removed 5 bases at V and 8 bases at J, with 15 bases between. The CDR3 has 14 residues. The V gene's germline CDR1 is MNHEY and CDR2 SVGAGI.

The chain couples TRBV27 to TRBJ1-2; 9 bases fit TRBD1. There are 13 residues in the CDR3. Germline V CDR1 and CDR2: MNHEY, SMNVEV (reference sequence). With V trimmed by 6 bases and J by 7 bases, 6 bases remained unmatched. DNA of the CDR3: TGTGCCAGCAGGAAAACAGGGGGCACTGGCTACACCTTC. Residues: CASRKTGGTGYTF.

The chain links TRBV6-5 to TRBJ2-7, with 7 bases identical to TRBD1. The germline V gene encodes CDR1 MNHEY and CDR2 SVGAGI. CDR3 length: 15 residues. Unmatched junction bases numbered 14, after V lost 6 bases and J lost 6 bases. The CDR3 nucleotides read TGTGCCAGCAGGGAGTCCGGGACAGCAAGGTTCGAGCAGTACTTC. This encodes CASRESGTARFEQYF.

This clone was observed a few times. This sequence joins TRBV7-9 and TRBJ1-2; D ambiguous. Germline loops: CDR1 SEHNR, CDR2 FQNEAQ (reference sequence). There are 13 residues in the CDR3. Trimming took off 5 bases at V and 2 bases at J, with 9 bases between the two ends. This CDR3 reads CASSLTANYGYTF. For the CDR3, the DNA is TGTGCCAGCAGCCTGACTGCGAACTATGGCTACACCTTC.

This clone was detected only a few times. The CDR3 DNA reads as TGTGCCAGTAGTATCCACTCTCAAGAGACCCAGTACTTC. Translation: CASSIHSQETQYF. V is TRBV19 and J is TRBJ2-5; unclear D gene. With 3 bases removed from V and 2 bases from J, the gap between germline ends came to 7 bases. Germline V lookup: CDR1 LNHDA, CDR2 SQIVND (reference sequence). This CDR3 spans 13 amino acids.

V gene TRBV19 combines with J gene TRBJ2-2, with D possibly TRBD2 on 5 matching bases. The germline V gene has CDR1 LNHDA and CDR2 SQIVND (reference sequence). V was trimmed by 11 bases and J by 0 bases, leaving 7 bases between them. This CDR3 comprises 12 residues. The DNA of the CDR3 is TGTGCCGCGCGGGCGAACACCGGGGAGCTGTTTTTT. Translation: CAARANTGELFF. The full variable domain, its missing parts supplied by reference TRBV19 and TRBJ2-2, is DGGITQSPKYLFRKEGQNVTLSCEQNLNHDAMYWYRQDPGQGLRLIYYSQIVNDFQKGDIAEGYSVSREKKESFPLTVTSAQKNPTAFYLCAARANTGELFFGEGSRLTVL.

The chain recombines TRBV6-1 with TRBJ2-3, with 12 bases matching TRBD2. The length of the CDR3 is 15 residues. V lost 11 bases, J lost 3 bases, and 9 bases stayed unmatched. The germline CDR1 and CDR2 sequences are MNHNS and SASEGT. In nucleotides, the CDR3 is TGTGCCGGTAAGACTAGCGGGAGTAGGACAGATACGCAGTATTTT. As protein: CAGKTSGSRTDTQYF.

This clone was detected a few times. The V call is TRBV27, the J call TRBJ2-7, with a tentative D call TRBD1 (6 bases). The CDR3 loop spans 15 amino acids. Per germline, CDR1 MNHEY and CDR2 SMNVEV (reference sequence). Trimming took 6 bases from V and 0 from J, leaving 15 bases between them. CDR3 sequence reads: CASRAFGQPSYEQYF. CDR3 nucleotide sequence: TGTGCCAGCAGGGCCTTCGGACAGCCCTCCTACGAGCAGTACTTC.

This chain joins TRBV27 and TRBJ2-7; possibly TRBD1 for D (6 bases). Germline V CDR1 and CDR2: MNHEY, SMNVEV (reference sequence). The CDR3 runs 15 residues. Trimming left V 4 bases short and J 0 bases short, with 13 bases between. CDR3 nucleotides: TGTGCCAGCAGTTCTTACAGGGTATCCTCCTACGAGCAGTACTTC. Translation: CASSSYRVSSYEQYF.

The V call is TRBV6-5, the J call TRBJ1-2; TRBD1 matches 7 bases. The length of the CDR3 is 14 residues. Germline CDR1 is MNHEY and CDR2 is SVGAGI. Trimming at V came to 6 bases and at J to 5 bases, leaving 9 bases not matched to a gene. The CDR3 DNA reads as TGTGCCAGCAGGCGACCGGGACAGTTTTATGGCTACACCTTC. This codes for CASRRPGQFYGYTF.